The 21 T cell receptor beta chains in this list originate from one sample, sequenced in a study of shared clonotypes between healthy human individuals. The protocol was immunoSEQ multiplex PCR, while the TCRdb copy is restricted to in-frame clones and leaves out a portion. The profile shows around 2.1 million clones, approximately 94% of them singletons. As defined, naive CD8 cells were CD45RO-negative and positively selected for CCR7, with terminally differentiated effector memory CD45RA+ cells excluded. The sequenced sample consisted of naive CD8+ T cells from PBMCs. All receptors come from a young man in good health. Some clones in this sample may be carry-over from other donors' samples.

The gene calls are TRBV15 and TRBJ1-1; no firm D call. The length of the CDR3 is 13 residues. Germline loops: CDR1 LNHNV, CDR2 YYDKDF (reference sequence). V shed 0 bases and J shed 2 bases, with 4 bases lying between them. Here the CDR3 DNA reads TGTGCCACCAGCAGAGAGGTCAACACTGAAGCTTTCTTT. It encodes CATSREVNTEAFF.

The V gene is TRBV4-3, the J gene TRBJ2-2, with 8 bases aligning to TRBD1. With 4 bases clipped from V and 1 base from J, the junction kept 2 bases outside the gene matches. The CDR3 contains 15 residues. From germline, CDR1 is LGHNA and CDR2 YSLEER. The CDR3 region is CASSPGTGNTGELFF. The CDR3 DNA reads TGCGCCAGCAGCCCGGGGACAGGGAACACCGGGGAGCTGTTTTTT.

The rearrangement uses TRBV4-1 and TRBJ2-4, with D unclear. Trimming left V 4 bases short and J 0 bases short, with 16 bases between. CDR1 MGHRA and CDR2 YSYEKL come from the germline V gene. CDR3 length equals 17 residues. Here the CDR3 DNA reads TGCGCCAGCAGCCGAGTAGCAGATTCACTAGCCAAAAACATTCAGTACTTC. Residues: CASSRVADSLAKNIQYF.

The chain combines TRBV28 with TRBJ2-1, with 13 bases matching TRBD2. CDR1 and CDR2 from the germline V gene are MDHEN and SYDVKM. Losses at the gene ends were 5 bases for V and 5 bases for J; bases not matched to a gene: 12. This CDR3 is 18 amino acids long. The CDR3 region is CASSPRQTSGRPDNEQFF. The CDR3 bases are TGTGCCAGCAGTCCCCGGCAGACTAGCGGGAGGCCAGACAATGAGCAGTTCTTC.

The chain is built from TRBV27 and TRBJ2-5; perhaps TRBD2 as D (5 bases). Between the trimmed V and J ends, which lost 3 bases and 5 bases, there was a span of 13 bases. The CDR3 is 14 residues long. Germline assignment: CDR1 MNHEY and CDR2 SMNVEV (reference sequence). CDR3 nucleotides: TGTGCCAGCAGTTTGGCGGGTCTAGGGGAGACCCAGTACTTC. Its translation is CASSLAGLGETQYF.

V is TRBV28 and J is TRBJ2-2, with D possibly being TRBD1 (6 bases). Trimming stripped 1 base from V and 6 bases from J, with 9 bases between. The CDR3 is 14 amino acids. Germline V gene data show CDR1 as MDHEN and CDR2 as SYDVKM. CDR3 nucleotide sequence: TGTGCCAGCAGTTTATTCCGGACAGCCGGGGAGCTGTTTTTT. This encodes CASSLFRTAGELFF.

The chain has TRBV27 and TRBJ2-1; 11 bases align to TRBD2. The V gene end was trimmed by 6 bases and the J gene end by 2 bases; junction bases not matched to a gene: 9. The germline gives CDR1 MNHEY, CDR2 SMNVEV (reference sequence). The CDR3 runs to 17 residues. CDR3 nucleotide sequence: TGTGCCAGCAGCGACGGGACTAGCGGTCGGACCTACAATGAGCAGTTCTTC. This translates into CASSDGTSGRTYNEQFF.

The sample holds one count of this clone. The rearrangement uses TRBV2 and TRBJ2-7; 8 nucleotides align to TRBD1. V lost 5 bases and J lost 3; bases outside the gene matches: 6. Germline V gene data show CDR1 as SNHLY and CDR2 as FYNNEI. The CDR3 is 14 amino acids. The CDR3 coding sequence is TGTGCCAGCAGTTCGAGAACAGGGGGCTACGAGCAGTACTTC. Translated: CASSSRTGGYEQYF.

V gene TRBV19 combines with J gene TRBJ1-1; D is unclear. There are 14 residues in the CDR3. V lost 5 bases and J 1 base, leaving 11 bases between the germline ends. Looked up from germline, CDR1 is LNHDA and CDR2 is SQIVND (reference sequence). This CDR3 reads CASSPLISNTEAFF. The CDR3 DNA follows: TGTGCCAGTAGTCCTCTCATCTCGAACACTGAAGCTTTCTTT.

J is TRBJ2-3 and V is TRBV7-9, with 10 bases identical to TRBD2. The germline V gene has CDR1 SEHNR and CDR2 FQNEAQ (reference sequence). Trimming took 1 base from V and 6 from J; bases not matched to a gene: 7. The CDR3 is made up of 16 amino acids. The CDR3 coding sequence is TGTGCCAGCAGCTTAGGCCTTAGCGGGAGGTTGGATACGCAGTATTTT. Encoded protein: CASSLGLSGRLDTQYF. The variable domain in full, completed from reference TRBV7-9 and TRBJ2-3, reads DTGVSQNPRHKITKRGQNVTFRCDPISEHNRLYWYRQTLGQGPEFLTYFQNEAQLEKSRLLSDRFSAERPKGSFSTLEIQRTEQGDSAMYLCASSLGLSGRLDTQYFGPGTRLTVL.

This sequence joins TRBV4-1 and TRBJ2-1; 8 bases are shared with TRBD2. The CDR3 sequence is 15 residues long. CDR1 MGHRA and CDR2 YSYEKL come from the germline V gene. V shed 3 bases, J shed 15 bases, and the junction held 16 bases outside the gene matches. The CDR3 DNA follows: TGCGCCAGCAGCCAGAGAGCGGGAGACTCCCTTCTGGGGTTCTTC. Translated: CASSQRAGDSLLGFF.

V usage is TRBV6-5 and J usage is TRBJ1-2; D not certain. CDR3 length: 13 residues. From germline, CDR1 is MNHEY and CDR2 SVGAGI. The V gene lost 5 bases and the J gene lost 4 bases, with 11 bases spanning the gap. The CDR3: CASSDGDSYGYTF. CDR3 in DNA: TGTGCCAGCAGTGACGGGGATAGCTATGGCTACACCTTC.

J is TRBJ2-1 and V is TRBV2; 7 bases line up with TRBD1. CDR3 size: 16 residues. With 5 bases clipped from V and 2 bases from J, the junction kept 9 bases outside the gene matches. The germline V gene has CDR1 SNHLY and CDR2 FYNNEI. CDR3 in amino acids: CASSITDRVAYNEQFF. The CDR3 nucleotides read TGTGCCAGCAGTATTACCGACAGGGTGGCCTACAATGAGCAGTTCTTC.

This rearrangement joins TRBV5-4 to TRBJ2-5; 10 bases fit TRBD1. The CDR3 has 16 residues. J was trimmed by 3 bases and V by 4 bases; bases with no gene match: 9. The germline V gene encodes CDR1 SGHNT and CDR2 YYREEE (reference sequence). The CDR3 spells CASSGPTGGAEETQYF. CDR3 nucleotide sequence: TGTGCCAGCAGCGGTCCGACAGGGGGCGCCGAAGAGACCCAGTACTTC. The complete variable domain, with remaining parts taken from reference TRBV5-4 and TRBJ2-5, reads ETGVTQSPTHLIKTRGQQVTLRCSSQSGHNTVSWYQQALGQGPQFIFQYYREEENGRGNFPPRFSGLQFPNYSSELNVNALELDDSALYLCASSGPTGGAEETQYFGPGTRLLVL.

The gene calls are TRBV10-1 and TRBJ2-7; 7 nucleotides match TRBD1. Trimming removed 3 bases from V and 5 bases from J; junction bases left unmatched: 10. The CDR3 runs to 15 residues. Germline CDR1 WNHNN, CDR2 SYGVQD (reference sequence). As DNA, the CDR3 is TGCGCCAGCAGTGACCCAACCGGACAGGTCAACGAGCAGTACTTC. Residues: CASSDPTGQVNEQYF.

Points on this clone: At the DNA level, this CDR3 is encoded by other sequences in the same sample as well. The genes are TRBV7-9 and TRBJ2-2; 11 nucleotides line up with TRBD1. Trimming cost V 3 bases and J 5 bases; bases outside gene matches: 2. The CDR3 extends over 15 amino acids. Germline assignment: CDR1 SEHNR and CDR2 FQNEAQ (reference sequence). CDR3 nucleotides: TGTGCCAGCAGCTTGGGACAGGGGGTAACCGGGGAGCTGTTTTTT. Protein product: CASSLGQGVTGELFF.

The V gene is TRBV19, the J gene TRBJ2-7; 10 bases map to TRBD1. The length of the CDR3 is 14 residues. After removal of 6 bases from V and 2 bases from J, the junction contained 4 bases not matched to a gene. Per the germline V gene, CDR1 is LNHDA and CDR2 is SQIVND (reference sequence). CDR3 loop: CASRAGQGTYEQYF. CDR3 bases: TGTGCCAGTAGGGCGGGACAGGGGACCTACGAGCAGTACTTC.

This chain connects TRBV11-2 to TRBJ2-1, with D possibly TRBD1 on 5 matching bases. This CDR3 comprises 17 residues. The germline gives CDR1 SGHAT, CDR2 FQNNGV. The V gene lost 0 bases and the J gene lost 2 bases, with 14 bases spanning the gap. This CDR3 is CASSLDLSRVTYNEQFF. The CDR3, as DNA: TGTGCCAGCAGCTTAGATCTTTCCAGGGTGACCTACAATGAGCAGTTCTTC.

This clone appeared many times. Other nucleotide sequences in the sample specify the same CDR3. This chain uses TRBV9 with TRBJ1-1; weak D call: TRBD1 (5 bases). Germline CDR1 reads SGDLS; CDR2 reads YYNGEE. CDR3 length: 13 residues. The germline V and J ends were trimmed by 0 bases and 3 bases, with 6 bases remaining between them. CDR3 coding DNA: TGTGCCAGCAGCGTAGGGGGGGACACTGAAGCTTTCTTT. It yields the protein CASSVGGDTEAFF.

The chain couples TRBV9 to TRBJ1-3, with 7 nucleotides matching TRBD1. Looked up from germline, CDR1 is SGDLS and CDR2 is YYNGEE. With V trimmed by 4 bases and J by 5 bases, 6 bases remained unmatched. The CDR3 length is 14 residues. The CDR3 nucleotides are TGTGCCAGCAGCTCCTCGACAGGGAGAAACACCATATATTTT. Translating gives CASSSSTGRNTIYF.

The chain recombines TRBV30 with TRBJ2-7; D call uncertain. CDR3 length: 13 residues. Trimming removed 0 bases from V and 4 bases from J, with 10 bases in between. CDR1 is GTSNPN and CDR2 is SVGIG in the germline V gene (reference sequence). The CDR3 region has the DNA TGTGCCTGGAGTGTATCCAGAGCTTACGAGCAGTACTTC. Protein product: CAWSVSRAYEQYF.